This record covers a single TCR beta chain. Its recognized antigen is unknown. No much larger clonotype is one base removed from it; base qualities were not supplied. These data are taken from a study of cytotoxic CD8 clonotypes in ibrutinib-treated CLL (dated by TCRdb to the early 2020s). As for the study more broadly: In this cohort, some 14 patients were treatment-naive and more than 9 were relapsed/refractory, while roughly 18 had unmutated IGHV. On average, each sample yielded some 250,000 productive templates and under 95,000 productive rearrangements. Every remission and progressive disease sample was obtained while ibrutinib was still being received by the patients. Samples at response were collected after a median of 12 months of treatment, with a range of about 6 to 40 months. Partial responses were observed in roughly 24 patients and complete responses in 2; after a median follow-up of 68 months, remission was maintained in 14 patients and progression was observed in 12. Longitudinal samples were obtainable from about 30% of the 86 participants in the trial. Cryopreserved peripheral blood mononuclear cells were collected before treatment, at response, and at either disease progression or sustained remission. What the study reported, not specific to this receptor: Sampling times were not matched between sustained-remission and progressing patients, and lymph node repertoires were not studied. An increase in clonality was observed at ibrutinib response, with clonality remaining stable during sustained remission and falling back toward baseline at progression. Public clonotypes were rare and either shrank or stayed stable during treatment, and the rise in clonality at ibrutinib response reflected expansion of private clonotypes. Baseline clonality exceeded that of age-matched healthy donors and correlated strongly with circulating CD8+ T-cell counts.

The time point label here, explained by the study, means: around 25 months on ibrutinib. For TCR beta library preparation, 1.5 to 2.5 micrograms of genomic DNA was extracted from cryopreserved PBMCs. Longitudinal blood samples from CLL patients on ibrutinib monotherapy were analyzed using high-throughput TCR beta sequencing. Patients were enrolled in a phase 2 open-label single-center ibrutinib monotherapy trial. On a MiSeq, deep resolution sequencing aimed for a depth between 1 in 1 million and 1 in 200,000 T cells, with each clonotype covered 10x on average. The immunoSEQ hsTCRB Kit was used to generate the TCR beta libraries. In the paper's pipeline: ImmunoSEQ Data Assistant and ImmunoSEQ Analyzer were used for data analysis, and V, D and J genes were assigned according to IMGT definitions. Clonality, with values ranging from 0 to 1, was calculated as one minus the normalized Shannon entropy of productive rearrangement frequencies. Public clonotype analysis was restricted to overrepresented clonotypes comprising at least 0.05% of each patient's repertoire. About a dozen age-matched healthy donor repertoires from immuneACCESS served as clonality controls. TCRdb re-hosts the immuneACCESS table, in-frame sequences only. Its copies lack some clones; in the studies checked, an unresolved V gene accounts for under half of them, and the cause for the rest is not known. That table is the source of V, J and clone size, and D and trimming were worked out from the DNA. The sample data list some 120,000 clones, and around four fifths of these were observed just once. The top ten clonotypes cover approximately 3.5% of the sample.

CDR1 and CDR2, looked up from the germline V gene (reference sequence), are LNHDA and SQIVND. The CDR3 spans 14 residues, from the cysteine through the phenylalanine. The sequence is cut down to CDR3 DNA, 42 bases in frame from base 1. Trimming removed 5 bases from V and 3 bases from J, leaving 13 bases between the germline ends. The receptor comes from a human donor with chronic lymphocytic leukemia. Sequenced here: PBMCs, sampled after 24 months of ibrutinib treatment. The rearrangement combines TRBV19 with TRBJ1-1; TRBD1 could be the D gene, as 5 bases match. The CDR3 in this case is CASSLMGVDTEAFF. In nucleotides, the sequence is TGTGCCAGTAGTCTCATGGGGGTGGACACTGAAGCTTTCTTT. Here the CDR3 is joined to the reference TRBV19 and TRBJ1-1 genes, and the full variable domain is: DGGITQSPKYLFRKEGQNVTLSCEQNLNHDAMYWYRQDPGQGLRLIYYSQIVNDFQKGDIAEGYSVSREKKESFPLTVTSAQKNPTAFYLCASSLMGVDTEAFFGQGTRLTVV.